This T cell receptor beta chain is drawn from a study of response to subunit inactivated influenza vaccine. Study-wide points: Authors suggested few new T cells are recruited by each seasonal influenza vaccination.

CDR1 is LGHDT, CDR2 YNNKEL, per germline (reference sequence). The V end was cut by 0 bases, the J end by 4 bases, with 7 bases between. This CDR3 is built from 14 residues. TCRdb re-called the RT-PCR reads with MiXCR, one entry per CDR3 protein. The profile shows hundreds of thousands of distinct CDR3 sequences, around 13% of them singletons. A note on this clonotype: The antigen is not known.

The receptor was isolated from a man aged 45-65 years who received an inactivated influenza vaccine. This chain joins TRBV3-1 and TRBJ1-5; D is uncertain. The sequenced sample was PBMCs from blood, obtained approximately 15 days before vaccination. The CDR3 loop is CASSQDSRNQPQHF. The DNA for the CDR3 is TGTGCCAGCAGCCAAGATTCGAGGAATCAGCCCCAGCATTTT.